This T cell receptor beta chain originates from a study of radiation and T cells in renal cell carcinoma. The study, taken as a whole, reports: From baseline, blood top tumor clonotypes peaked at 2 weeks post-radiation.

This table comes from immunoSEQ multiplex PCR, and its TCRdb copy is limited to in-frame clones, with some not included. The repertoire holds just over 150,000 clones, with about nine tenths as singletons. The V end was cut by 0 bases, the J end by 5 bases, with 17 bases between. The germline V gene encodes CDR1 PRHDT and CDR2 FYEKMQ (reference sequence). This CDR3 contains 16 residues. The time point here: blood 2 weeks post-SBRT. Regarding treatment: 15 Gy SBRT to primary tumor, nephrectomy 4 weeks later. This renal cell carcinoma was of the clear cell type. A note on this clone: Its target is unknown.

The sequences come from blood, collected from a patient whose treatment included radiotherapy and nephrectomy. V and J are TRBV13 and TRBJ2-7, with D perhaps given as TRBD1 or TRBD2 (6 bases each). This receptor was identified in a woman aged 45-65 years with renal cell carcinoma. In nucleotides, the CDR3 is TGTGCCAGCAGCTTAGGAGGGGGGACAAATTCCGACGAGCAGTACTTC. Amino acids: CASSLGGGTNSDEQYF.